This T cell receptor (beta chain) was found in a study of T cell responses to AZD1222 COVID-19 vaccine. Study conclusions and caveats: With dominance at 160-218 and 743-854, vaccine-associated CD4 TCRs spanned spike. Repertoire sampling occurred only after the peak T cell response. Recipients of two AZD1222 doses showed rising Spike-specific TCR breadth and depth.

The CDR3 runs to 15 residues. CDR1 is MNHNS, CDR2 SASEGT, per germline. V lost 3 bases and J 4 bases, leaving 15 bases between the germline ends. This clone showed up just once. What it binds is not known. Here immunoSEQ multiplex PCR was the method, and the copy in TCRdb shows in-frame clones only, minus some. Here the sample spans approximately 140,000 clones, around nine tenths being singletons. Whether given at about 4 or about 12 weeks, second doses were pooled. J is TRBJ2-5 and V is TRBV6-1; D unresolved. The sequence was obtained from an adult who received the AZD1222 COVID-19 vaccine. Sequenced material: peripheral blood, taken 28 days after the second AZD1222 dose. CDR3 nucleotides: TGTGCCAGCAGTGAGCGGAAACCCGGTGGAGAGACCCAGTACTTC. Its protein product is CASSERKPGGETQYF.